These 30 T cell receptor beta chains originate from one sample sequenced in a study of T cells in Graves' hyperthyroidism and ophthalmopathy. Researchers took RNA transcripts and amplified the TCR beta CDR3 regions from them. HTBI primers drove first-round RT-PCR of the TCR CDR3. TCRdb re-called the multiplex PCR reads with MiXCR, one entry per CDR3 protein. The table records 500,000 to 550,000 distinct CDR3 sequences, less than 25% of them present only once. The specimen sequenced was blood. These receptors all stem from a man between 18 and 29 years old with Graves' hyperthyroidism.

This clonotype was observed a few times. This chain uses TRBV11-2 with TRBJ2-5; D tentatively reads TRBD1 or TRBD2 (6 bases each). With 1 base removed from V and 5 bases from J, the gap between germline ends came to 23 bases. This CDR3 has 18 residues. Germline V gene lookup returns CDR1 SGHAT and CDR2 FQNNGV. DNA of the CDR3: TGTGCCAGCAGCTTAGGGATTCCCCTCGGCGGGACAACGGAGACCCAGTACTTC. Residues: CASSLGIPLGGTTETQYF.

The V call is TRBV3-1, the J call TRBJ1-1; tentatively, D is TRBD1 (5 bases). This CDR3 region has 14 residues. Germline CDR1 and CDR2: LGHDT and YNNKEL (reference sequence). Trimming cost V 3 bases and J 4 bases, with 12 bases left between them. The CDR3 DNA reads as TGTGCCAGCAGCCAGACAGATAGGAGCACTGAAGCTTTCTTT. Amino acids: CASSQTDRSTEAFF.

The rearrangement joins TRBV3-1 to TRBJ2-5; D perhaps matches TRBD1 (6 bases). Germline V gene data show CDR1 as LGHDT and CDR2 as YNNKEL (reference sequence). The CDR3 runs to 17 residues. Trimming stripped 0 bases from V and 2 bases from J, with 16 bases between. The CDR3 loop is CASSQEITGSGQETQYF. The DNA of the CDR3 is TGTGCCAGCAGCCAAGAGATCACAGGGTCAGGGCAAGAGACCCAGTACTTC.

This clonotype has ten or more counts. This chain connects TRBV2 to TRBJ2-7; D ambiguous. The CDR3 totals 14 residues. CDR1 SNHLY and CDR2 FYNNEI come from the germline V gene. V shed 8 bases and J shed 2 bases, with 16 bases lying between them. As DNA, the CDR3 is TGTGCCAGCCATCGGTCCTCTCTTCCCTACGAGCAGTACTTC. Its translation is CASHRSSLPYEQYF.

The table lists this clonotype with many counts. The V call is TRBV6-5, the J call TRBJ2-2, with TRBD1 matching 7 bases. The germline CDR1 and CDR2 sequences are MNHEY and SVGAGI. J was trimmed by 6 bases and V by 2 bases; bases with no gene match: 9. The CDR3 has 16 amino acids. CDR3 nucleotides: TGTGCCAGCAGTTACGGGACGACAGGGCGCCCCGGGGAGCTGTTTTTT. Translation gives CASSYGTTGRPGELFF.

The V and J genes are TRBV12-3 or TRBV12-4 and TRBJ1-1; tentatively, D is TRBD1 (5 bases). The CDR3 runs 13 residues. The V end lost 6 bases, the J end lost 4 bases, and 12 bases lay between the germline ends. CDR3 amino acids: CASSHGAGTEAFF. Here the CDR3 DNA reads TGTGCCAGCAGCCACGGGGCGGGCACTGAAGCTTTCTTT.

This clonotype was found many times. CDR3 sequence (DNA): TGTGCCAGCAGTCGGACAAGCTCCTATAATTCACCCCTCCACTTT. Translating it yields CASSRTSSYNSPLHF. The chain joins TRBV2 to TRBJ1-6; perhaps TRBD1 as D (5 bases). CDR1 is SNHLY, CDR2 FYNNEI, per germline. V lost 5 bases and J 0 bases, leaving 8 bases between the germline ends. This CDR3 spans 15 amino acids.

This clonotype was seen ten or more times. The chain employs TRBV27 and TRBJ2-4; D is unclear. Germline V lookup: CDR1 MNHEY, CDR2 SMNVEV (reference sequence). Deletions cut 5 bases from V and 1 base from J, with 9 bases between. The CDR3 consists of 14 residues. The CDR3 DNA reads as TGTGCCAGCAGTGCCCAAGGGGCCAAAAACATTCAGTACTTC. This gives the protein CASSAQGAKNIQYF.

The table lists this clonotype with many counts. This chain connects TRBV12-3 or TRBV12-4 to TRBJ2-7, with 7 bases identical to TRBD1. This CDR3 region has 13 residues. The trim removed 6 bases at V and 5 bases at J, leaving 7 bases unmatched. CDR3 protein: CASRLTGYDEQYF. As DNA, the CDR3 is TGTGCCAGCAGACTGACAGGGTATGACGAGCAGTACTTC.

This clonotype was picked up many times. The J gene is TRBJ2-2, the V gene TRBV19; D may be TRBD2 (7 bases). The germline CDR1 and CDR2 sequences are LNHDA and SQIVND (reference sequence). Trimming removed 9 bases at V and 4 bases at J, with 15 bases between. There are 14 residues in the CDR3. CDR3 region: CASSPGGGTGELFF. In DNA form, the CDR3 reads TGTGCCAGCAGCCCGGGGGGCGGCACCGGGGAGCTGTTTTTT.

This clonotype was recorded at least ten times. The CDR3 spells CASSYSKGPLARNTEAFF. The CDR3 bases are TGTGCCAGCAGTTACTCTAAAGGTCCCCTAGCGAGGAACACTGAAGCTTTCTTT. The V and J genes are TRBV6-2 or TRBV6-3 and TRBJ1-1; D is uncertain. Trimming pared 0 bases from V and 1 base from J, leaving 18 bases between. There are 18 residues in the CDR3. Germline values: CDR1 MNHEY, CDR2 SVGEGT.

This clonotype has ten or more counts. This chain uses TRBV27 with TRBJ1-1; possibly TRBD1 for D (5 bases). CDR3 size: 15 residues. The V gene's germline CDR1 is MNHEY and CDR2 SMNVEV (reference sequence). V was clipped by 5 bases and J by 4 bases, with 17 bases between them. CDR3 amino acids: CASSPRRVRGTEAFF. CDR3 in DNA: TGTGCCAGCAGTCCCCGCAGGGTTCGGGGCACTGAAGCTTTCTTT.

The chain employs TRBV11-2 and TRBJ1-4, with TRBD1 matching over 9 bases. The V gene end was trimmed by 5 bases and the J gene end by 7 bases; junction bases not matched to a gene: 5. The CDR3 contains 14 residues. The germline CDR1 and CDR2 sequences are SGHAT and FQNNGV. CDR3 nucleotides: TGTGCCAGCAGCCCGGGACAGGGCCGTGAAAAACTGTTTTTT. Translation gives CASSPGQGREKLFF.

CDR3 coding DNA: TGTGCCAGTAGTCGACAGGGTTCGGCCGAAGCTTTCTTT. This codes for CASSRQGSAEAFF. The J gene is TRBJ1-1, the V gene TRBV19; 7 bases map to TRBD1. The germline CDR1 and CDR2 sequences are LNHDA and SQIVND (reference sequence). The CDR3 is 13 residues long. J gave up 8 bases and V 5 bases, and 8 bases lay outside the gene matches.

Notes on this clonotype: This may stem from a read error, because a much larger clone lies one nucleotide away. The rearrangement links TRBV20-1 to TRBJ1-2; unclear D gene. CDR1 DFQATT and CDR2 SNEGSKA come from the germline V gene (reference sequence). CDR3 length equals 12 residues. This chain's CDR3 is CCATGRDRGYTF. CDR3 coding DNA: TGCTGTGCCACCGGACGGGATCGGGGCTACACCTTC.

Many counts were recorded for this clonotype. V gene TRBV12-3 or TRBV12-4 combines with J gene TRBJ1-2; maybe TRBD1 (6 bases). V was pared by 6 bases and J by 2 bases, with 13 bases between. This CDR3 comprises 14 residues. CDR3 nucleotides: TGTGCCAGCAGCCCCGGCACAGGGAACTATGGCTACACCTTC. Translated, it gives CASSPGTGNYGYTF.

This clonotype was detected ten times or more. This chain links TRBV20-1 with TRBJ1-1; no firm D call. The CDR3 covers 14 residues. V lost 6 bases, J lost 1 base, and 15 bases lay in between. Germline values: CDR1 DFQATT, CDR2 SNEGSKA (reference sequence). CDR3 in DNA: TGCAGTGCCTCGAGGGTACAGTCGAACACTGAAGCTTTCTTT. It codes for CSASRVQSNTEAFF.

V usage is TRBV30 and J usage is TRBJ1-3; unclear D gene. CDR3 length: 18 amino acids. Germline loops: CDR1 GTSNPN, CDR2 SVGIG (reference sequence). V shed 4 bases and J shed 0 bases, with 22 bases lying between them. The DNA for the CDR3 is TGTGCCTGGACAGGAGCCGCCACCAAAGAACACTCTGGAAACACCATATATTTT. Protein product: CAWTGAATKEHSGNTIYF. Filled out from reference TRBV30 and TRBJ1-3, the complete variable domain reads SQTIHQWPATLVQPVGSPLSLECTVEGTSNPNLYWYRQAAGRGLQLLFYSVGIGQISSEVPQNLSASRPQDRQFILSSKKLLLSDSGFYLCAWTGAATKEHSGNTIYFGEGSWLTVV.

This chain links TRBV12-3 or TRBV12-4 with TRBJ1-1; tentatively, D is TRBD1 (6 bases). The length of the CDR3 is 15 residues. V shed 2 bases and J shed 3 bases, with 13 bases lying between them. The CDR3 DNA reads TGTGCCAGCAGTTTATTAGCGGGGGCAGACACTGAAGCTTTCTTT. As protein: CASSLLAGADTEAFF.

The rearrangement uses TRBV10-3 and TRBJ2-7; D may correspond to TRBD1 or TRBD2 (5 bases each). CDR3 length: 15 amino acids. Deletions cut 0 bases from V and 1 base from J, with 10 bases between. CDR1 and CDR2 (germline): ENHRY, SYGVKD. The CDR3 nucleotides read TGTGCCATCAGTGAGTCCGGGACGGTATCCTACGAGCAGTACTTC. It codes for CAISESGTVSYEQYF.

This clonotype was seen many times. The genes are TRBV12-3 or TRBV12-4 and TRBJ1-1; 9 bases match TRBD1. The V gene end was trimmed by 6 bases and the J gene end by 1 base; junction bases not matched to a gene: 9. The CDR3 covers 16 residues. The CDR3 spells CASSKSPGQGNTEAFF. The CDR3 DNA follows: TGTGCCAGCAGCAAGAGTCCGGGACAGGGGAACACTGAAGCTTTCTTT.

This clonotype was observed many times. CDR3 loop: CASSVHDSGTEAFF. Here the CDR3 DNA reads TGTGCCAGCAGCGTGCATGACAGCGGCACTGAAGCTTTCTTT. The chain combines TRBV7-2 with TRBJ1-1; D may be TRBD1 (5 bases). This CDR3 contains 14 residues. Per the germline V gene, CDR1 is SGHTA and CDR2 is FQGNSA. The V end was cut by 5 bases, the J end by 4 bases, with 14 bases between.

This clonotype was seen at least ten times. The rearrangement uses TRBV2 and TRBJ2-4; 12 nucleotides align to TRBD1. Germline values: CDR1 SNHLY, CDR2 FYNNEI. CDR3 length: 22 amino acids. V shed 2 bases, J shed 4 bases, and the junction held 21 bases outside the gene matches. The CDR3 sequence is CASSEIGRRDRGRPPEKNIQYF. DNA for the CDR3: TGTGCCAGCAGTGAAATAGGCCGCCGGGACAGGGGGCGGCCCCCGGAGAAAAACATTCAGTACTTC.

This clonotype was detected once. The chain carries TRBV12-5 and TRBJ1-3; D gene unclear. Germline V gene data show CDR1 as LGHNT and CDR2 as FRNRAP. V dropped 0 bases and J dropped 4 bases, with 16 bases sitting between them. The CDR3 has 17 amino acids. CDR3 coding DNA: TGTGCTAGTGGTTTGGTCACAGACCTCACTGTCGGAAACACCATATATTTT. Its translation is CASGLVTDLTVGNTIYF.

The chain has TRBV20-1 and TRBJ1-1; D is unresolved. Germline lookup yields CDR1 DFQATT and CDR2 SNEGSKA (reference sequence). There are 13 residues in the CDR3. V was shortened by 5 bases and J by 4 bases, with 14 bases between the two germline ends. This CDR3 reads CSAGPATTTEAFF. The DNA for the CDR3 is TGCAGTGCTGGGCCGGCTACAACCACTGAAGCTTTCTTT.

There are a few counts of this clonotype. This could be a read error, since a much larger clone is one nucleotide away. The chain links TRBV28 to TRBJ1-2; no reliable D call. CDR1 and CDR2 from the germline V gene are MDHEN and SYDVKM. The ends were cut back, 3 bases at V and 6 bases at J, with 11 bases in the middle. The CDR3 consists of 13 residues. CDR3 bases: TGTGCCAGCAGTTTGCCGGGCTACCATGGCTACACCTTC. This sequence encodes CASSLPGYHGYTF.

The table lists this clonotype with many counts. The chain is built from TRBV11-2 and TRBJ2-2; the match to TRBD1 covers 7 bases. The CDR3 length is 17 residues. Germline CDR1 SGHAT, CDR2 FQNNGV. The J segment lost 0 bases and the V segment lost 5 bases, leaving 9 bases of the junction unmatched. The CDR3 loop reads CASSVSYRGSNTGELFF. In DNA form, the CDR3 reads TGTGCCAGCAGCGTTTCCTACAGGGGCTCGAACACCGGGGAGCTGTTTTTT.

There are many counts of this clonotype. The chain uses TRBV6-5 and TRBJ1-5; 7 nucleotides align to TRBD1. The V segment lost 0 bases and the J segment 6 bases; nucleotides outside the gene matches: 5. The CDR3 length is 15 residues. Looked up from germline, CDR1 is MNHEY and CDR2 is SVGAGI. The CDR3 DNA is TGTGCCAGCAGTTACTCGACAGGGATGGGTCAGCCCCAGCATTTT. This translates into CASSYSTGMGQPQHF.

This clonotype was picked up many times. The V gene is TRBV9, the J gene TRBJ1-3; D possibly corresponds to TRBD1 (6 bases). This CDR3 region has 15 residues. Trimming took off 0 bases at V and 6 bases at J, with 13 bases between the two ends. CDR1 SGDLS and CDR2 YYNGEE come from the germline V gene. This chain's CDR3 is CASSVGGAALNTIYF. The CDR3 DNA reads as TGTGCCAGCAGCGTAGGGGGGGCGGCTCTAAACACCATATATTTT.

With regard to this clonotype: This sequence may be a read error, since a much larger clone differs from it by one base. The conserved phenylalanine or tryptophan normally closing the CDR3 is absent here, so this likely arose from a read error. This sequence joins TRBV9 and TRBJ1-1; no clear D gene. CDR3 size: 14 residues. V lost 4 bases, J lost 4 bases, and 14 bases lay in between. Germline assignment: CDR1 SGDLS and CDR2 YYNGEE. The CDR3 bases are TGTGCCAGCAGCCGTTTTGGTGAGAGCACTGAAGCTTTCTAT. This encodes CASSRFGESTEAFY.